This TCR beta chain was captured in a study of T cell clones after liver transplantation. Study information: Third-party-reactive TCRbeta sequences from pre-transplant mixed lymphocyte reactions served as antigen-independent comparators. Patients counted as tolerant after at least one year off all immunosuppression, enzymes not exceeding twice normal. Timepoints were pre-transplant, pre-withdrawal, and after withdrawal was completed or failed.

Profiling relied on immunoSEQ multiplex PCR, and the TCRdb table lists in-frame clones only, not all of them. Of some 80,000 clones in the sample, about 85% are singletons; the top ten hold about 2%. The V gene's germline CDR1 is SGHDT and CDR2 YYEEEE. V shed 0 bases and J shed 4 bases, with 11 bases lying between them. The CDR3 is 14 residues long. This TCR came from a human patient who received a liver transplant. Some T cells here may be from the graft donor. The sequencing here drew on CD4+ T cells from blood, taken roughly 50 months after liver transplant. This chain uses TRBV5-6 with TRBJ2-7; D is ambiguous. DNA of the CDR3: TGTGCCAGCAGCTTGGTTGGCAGCGAATACGAGCAGTACTTC. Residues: CASSLVGSEYEQYF.